This TCR beta chain was retrieved from a study of Graves' ophthalmopathy and Graves' hyperthyroidism. CDR3 length: 14 residues. V was shortened by 1 base and J by 7 bases, with 16 bases between the two germline ends. From germline, CDR1 is DFQATT and CDR2 SNEGSKA (reference sequence). Scientists amplified the TCR beta CDR3 regions from RNA transcripts. First-round RT-PCR with HTBI primers preceded a second-round multiplex PCR. TCRdb re-called the multiplex PCR reads through MiXCR, storing one row per CDR3 protein. Of 150,000 to 200,000 distinct CDR3 sequences detected, 39% appear once; the ten largest clones hold about 8.2%. Many counts were recorded for this clonotype. Other autoimmune diseases, uncontrolled infections, pregnancy or lactation excluded patients from enrollment.

This receptor was taken from a young man with Graves' ophthalmopathy. The sample was peripheral blood. The rearrangement joins TRBV20-1 to TRBJ1-1; D unresolved. CDR3 sequence: CSARALSRLYEAFF. CDR3 DNA: TGCAGTGCTAGAGCTTTGTCCAGGCTATATGAAGCTTTCTTT.